The present T cell receptor beta chain was sequenced within a study of T-cell memory formation after mild COVID-19. MiXCR, run by TCRdb on the 5' RACE reads, gives a single entry per CDR3 protein. The repertoire holds 400,000 to 500,000 distinct CDR3 sequences, with roughly 26% as singletons. The germline V gene encodes CDR1 MGHRA and CDR2 YSYEKL. Trimming removed 4 bases from V and 8 bases from J, with 14 bases in between. The CDR3 is 13 amino acids. The chain couples TRBV4-1 to TRBJ1-1, with D possibly TRBD1 on 6 matching bases. The TCR was taken from an adult woman who had mild COVID-19 (a few samples of this study predate the infection). Cell type and time point are not known. The sequenced material came from PBMCs or a T cell subset sorted from them (not recorded which). CDR3 loop: CASSLWTEQEAFF. As DNA, the CDR3 is TGCGCCAGCAGCCTGTGGACAGAGCAAGAAGCTTTCTTT.